This TCR beta chain was observed in a study of blood T cell repertoires in COVID-19. Study-wide context: From the United States, Italy and Spain came samples of acute and convalescent COVID-19.

V shed 1 base and J shed 4 bases, with 6 bases lying between them. The germline V gene encodes CDR1 SEHNR and CDR2 FQNEAQ (reference sequence). The CDR3 extends over 13 amino acids. The method was immunoSEQ multiplex PCR; TCRdb's version includes in-frame clones alone and lacks a portion of them. The table has more than 300,000 clones, over 75% seen once. The sample taken for sequencing was PBMCs or T cells enriched from blood (not recorded which). This clonotype was obtained from a young man who had recovered from COVID-19. The chain joins TRBV7-9 to TRBJ2-3; the D is unclear. The CDR3 here is CASSLVVADTQYF. The CDR3 coding sequence is TGTGCCAGCAGCTTAGTCGTCGCAGATACGCAGTATTTT. The whole variable domain, remainder taken from reference TRBV7-9 and TRBJ2-3, is DTGVSQNPRHKITKRGQNVTFRCDPISEHNRLYWYRQTLGQGPEFLTYFQNEAQLEKSRLLSDRFSAERPKGSFSTLEIQRTEQGDSAMYLCASSLVVADTQYFGPGTRLTVL.